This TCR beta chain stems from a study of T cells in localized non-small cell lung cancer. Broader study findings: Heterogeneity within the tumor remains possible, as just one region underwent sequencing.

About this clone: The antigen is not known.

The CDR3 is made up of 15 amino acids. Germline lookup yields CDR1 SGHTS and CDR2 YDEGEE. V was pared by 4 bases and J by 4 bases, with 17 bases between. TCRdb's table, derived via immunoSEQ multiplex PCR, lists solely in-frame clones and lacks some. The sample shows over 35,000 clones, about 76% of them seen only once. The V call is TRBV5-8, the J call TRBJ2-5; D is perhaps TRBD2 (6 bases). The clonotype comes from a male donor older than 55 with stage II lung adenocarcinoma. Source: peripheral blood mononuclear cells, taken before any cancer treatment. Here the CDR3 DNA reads TGTGCCAGCAGCGTGGGTTCTGGAGGGAGAGAGACCCAGTACTTC. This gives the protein CASSVGSGGRETQYF.